This T cell receptor (beta chain) came from a study of blood T cell repertoires in COVID-19 (dated by TCRdb to the early 2020s). Turning to the overall study: Samples from collaborators originated in the United States, Italy and Spain and spanned both the acute and convalescent phases of COVID-19. The prospective study material was composed of cDNA or gDNA derived from T cells, B-cell-depleted T cells, or PBMCs. The dataset comprised deeply sampled blood TCRbeta repertoires from subjects exposed to, actively infected with, or recovered from COVID-19. The repertoires were released in a freely available public database intended as a resource for research on the immune response to SARS-CoV-2. The samples were drawn from two sources: the first 160 participants of the ongoing ImmuneRACE study, and 1,000 to 1,500 subjects contributed by 6 global collaborators. A de-identified subject ID, COVID-19 status, age in years and sex were almost always included in the sample metadata. HLA class I and class II types, where available, came from metadata supplied by the sample provider rather than from assay-based typing.

Collaborating institutions collected whole blood in K2EDTA tubes following their own protocols. For TCRbeta analysis, collaborators shipped samples as frozen whole blood, isolated PBMCs, or DNA extracted from either of those sample types. The immunoSEQ Assay, a bias-controlled multiplex PCR, was used to amplify TCRbeta CDR3 regions from genomic DNA. In the authors' own workflow: Within the assay, amplification of reference gene primers was used to estimate how many nucleated cells each sample contained. Sequence reads were collapsed and filtered to measure the absolute abundance of every unique TCRbeta CDR3 rearrangement. Productive Simpson clonality was computed per sample as the square root of Simpson's diversity index over productive rearrangements. Drawn from immuneACCESS, this table holds only the in-frame rearrangements with V and J called that TCRdb kept. Clones are partly lost; checked studies trace under half to an unresolved V gene and leave the rest unexplained. V and J calls and clone size are as listed in that table; D and trimming were resolved from the DNA. The sample yields about 53,000 clones; roughly 79% were counted once. The biggest ten clones account for around 15% of the sample.

The investigation overall reported the following: The quantity of clinical and demographic metadata differed by source and by participant and was supplied without curation.

About this clone itself: Its binding antigen is unknown. Base qualities are not at hand, and no much larger clone is one base apart.

Here V drops 6 bases and J drops 1 base, and the junction holds 4 bases not matched to any gene. The germline V gene (reference sequence) yields WNHNN for CDR1 and SYGVQD for CDR2. Including the terminal cysteine and phenylalanine, the CDR3 comprises 16 residues. The entry retains the CDR3 DNA only, 48 bases that are in frame from base 1. Sequences were obtained from peripheral blood. The rearranged segments are TRBV10-1 and TRBJ2-5; a stretch of 14 junction bases matches TRBD2. The TCR sequence derives from a human donor in a cohort sampled during active COVID-19. The DNA sequence is as follows: TGCGCCAGCAGCATGGGACTAGCGGGGGCCCAAGAGACCCAGTACTTC. This sequence encodes CASSMGLAGAQETQYF.